The rows below give T cell receptor beta chains drawn from one sample of a study of blood T cell repertoires in COVID-19. Produced via immunoSEQ multiplex PCR; TCRdb's table is partial and in-frame only. Found here are 140,000 to 150,000 clones, 75% to 85% of them singletons; the top ten hold 3.5% to 4.5%. The sequencing input was peripheral blood. The receptors originated from a man in his sixties with acute or convalescent COVID-19. The CDR3 runs from the conserved cysteine through the conserved F or W. The D gene is left open where the match is weak. For some rows the clone size is stated as once, few or many, or as a class when expanded; others skip it.

>TRBV5-1|TRBD1|NA|TRBJ2-7
TGCGCCAGCAGAACCGGGACAGGGGCCCACGAGCAGTACTTC
CASRTGTGAHEQYF
>TRBV30|TRBD2|NA|TRBJ2-5
TGTGCCTGGAGTAGAGGGACTAGCAGAAAAGAGACCCAGTACTTC
CAWSRGTSRKETQYF
>TRBV30|NA|NA|TRBJ2-7
TGTGCCTGGACGAGGGAGCGGAGGAGCTCCTACGAGCAGTACTTC
CAWTRERRSSYEQYF
>TRBV14|TRBD1|NA|TRBJ2-7
TGTGCCAGCAGCAAGGGACAGCTCAACTACGAGCAGTACTTC
CASSKGQLNYEQYF
>TRBV30|NA|NA|TRBJ2-1
TGTGCCTGGAGTGTACCAGCTCGGGGGACAGTGGTGCAGTTCTTC
CAWSVPARGTVVQFF
>TRBV19|NA|NA|TRBJ2-1
TGTGCCAGTAGTATACAGGGGGGCTACAATGAGCAGTTCTTC
CASSIQGGYNEQFF
>TRBV28|TRBD1|NA|TRBJ1-2
TGTGCCAGCAGACTTGGGACAGGGACAGACTATGGCTACACCTTC
CASRLGTGTDYGYTF
>TRBV7-9|TRBD2|NA|TRBJ2-1
TGTGCCAGCAGCTTATGGTACGGGGGGACGGGTAGTTTTTACAATGAGCAGTTCTTC
CASSLWYGGTGSFYNEQFF
>TRBV28|NA|NA|TRBJ2-7
TGTGCCAGCAGCTCTACAGGGTACGAGCAGTACTTC
CASSSTGYEQYF
>TRBV27|NA|NA|TRBJ2-7
TGTGCCAGCAGACCCAGAGGGTTGGACGAGCAGTACTTC
CASRPRGLDEQYF
>TRBV7-9|NA|NA|TRBJ1-4
TGTGCCAGCAGCTTATCCCCCAGGGTAGAAAAACTGTTTTTT
CASSLSPRVEKLFF
>TRBV3-1/TRBV3-2|TRBD1|many|TRBJ1-5
TGTGCCAGCAGCCAAGGGACAGGTCTCGGTCGGTCCCAGCATTTT
CASSQGTGLGRSQHF
>TRBV5-1|TRBD1|NA|TRBJ1-6
TGCGCCAGCAGCTTGGGCGGACAGGGGGTTACACCCCTCCACTTT
CASSLGGQGVTPLHF
>TRBV7-2|NA|NA|TRBJ1-5
TGTGCCAGCAGCTTAGATGCCGGGGGGAATCAGCCCCAGCATTTT
CASSLDAGGNQPQHF
>TRBV5-4|TRBD1|NA|TRBJ2-5
TGTGCCAGCAGGCCGGGCGGGACAGGGGGTGGGGAGACCCAGTACTTC
CASRPGGTGGGETQYF
>TRBV7-9|NA|NA|TRBJ1-2
TGTGCCAGCAGCATCCCCGGGGATGGCTACACCTTC
CASSIPGDGYTF
>TRBV18|TRBD1|NA|TRBJ2-7
TGTGCCAGCTCACCGCCGTTGGGGACAGGGGGCAAAAGAGGCGAGCAGTACTTC
CASSPPLGTGGKRGEQYF
>TRBV2|NA|few|TRBJ1-4
TGTGCCAGCAGTGAAAACCCAGGCTACGGAAAACTGTTTTTT
CASSENPGYGKLFF
>TRBV11-2|NA|NA|TRBJ1-4
TGTGCCAGCAGCCAAGACGGGGATAATGAAAAACTGTTTTTT
CASSQDGDNEKLFF
>TRBV5-6|NA|NA|TRBJ2-7
TGTGCCAGCAGCTTTGGTCTAGCAGTCTACGAGCAGTACTTC
CASSFGLAVYEQYF
>TRBV7-7|NA|NA|TRBJ2-2
TGTGCTAGCATCTGGCAGGGGCGCACCGGGGAGCTGTTTTTT
CASIWQGRTGELFF
>TRBV19|TRBD2|NA|TRBJ2-1
TGTGCCAGTAGTATGAGTTTAGCGGGGGTTAATGAGCAGTTCTTC
CASSMSLAGVNEQFF
>TRBV5-4|TRBD1|NA|TRBJ1-6
TGTGCCAGCAGCTTAACAGGGGGCCACTATAATTCACCCCTCCACTTT
CASSLTGGHYNSPLHF
>TRBV7-9|NA|NA|TRBJ1-2
TGTGCCAGCAGCTCTGACCGGACAGCAGTATATGGCTACACCTTC
CASSSDRTAVYGYTF
>TRBV24-1|NA|NA|TRBJ2-3
TGTGCCACCAGGGGTAATACAGGACGTAGCACAGATACGCAGTATTTT
CATRGNTGRSTDTQYF
>TRBV7-9|NA|NA|TRBJ1-1
TGTGCCAGCAGCTTAGCCGACAGGCCGAACACTGAAGCTTTCTTT
CASSLADRPNTEAFF
>TRBV18|NA|NA|TRBJ2-7
TGTGCCAGCTCACCACCGCACACCTACGAGCAGTACTTC
CASSPPHTYEQYF
>TRBV3-1/TRBV3-2|NA|NA|TRBJ1-3
TGTGCCAGCAGCCAAGGGGGGGCTGGAAACACCATATATTTT
CASSQGGAGNTIYF
>TRBV4-1|NA|NA|TRBJ1-5
TGCGCCAGCAGCCAAGAAACAGGGTCCGTCCAGCCCCAGCATTTT
CASSQETGSVQPQHF
>TRBV4-2|NA|few|TRBJ2-2
TGTGCCAGCAGCCAGGGGGTTGGGGGCTTCGGCGGGGAGCTGTTTTTT
CASSQGVGGFGGELFF
>TRBV6-6|TRBD1|many|TRBJ2-7
TGTGCCAGCAGTACAGCACGGACAGGGGCCTACGAGCAGTACTTC
CASSTARTGAYEQYF
>TRBV28|NA|NA|TRBJ2-5
TGTGCCAGCAGTCGACAGGTCCAAGAGACCCAGTACTTC
CASSRQVQETQYF
>TRBV21-1|NA|NA|TRBJ2-7
TGTGCCAGCAGCACTAATTTAAATCCCGTCCACTACGAGCAGTACTTC
CASSTNLNPVHYEQYF
>TRBV7-9|NA|NA|TRBJ1-2
TGTGCCAGCAGCTCCCAGGGCACCTATGGCTACACCTTC
CASSSQGTYGYTF
>TRBV30|NA|NA|TRBJ2-1
TGTGCCTGGAGTGTAGGATTTTCAGGGGGGACCGGAGGGCAGTTCTTC
CAWSVGFSGGTGGQFF
>TRBV2|NA|NA|TRBJ1-2
TGTGCCAGCAGGCCTGATACAGGGAACTATGGCTACACCTTC
CASRPDTGNYGYTF
>TRBV7-2|NA|NA|TRBJ2-5
TGTGCCAGCAGCCCGCTAGGGGGGGTGGGGCGAGAGACCCAGTACTTC
CASSPLGGVGRETQYF
>TRBV28|TRBD2|NA|TRBJ2-3
TGTGCCAGCAGTTCTGGACTAGCTTCCCTGACAGATACGCAGTATTTT
CASSSGLASLTDTQYF
>TRBV25-1|NA|NA|TRBJ1-2
TGTGCCAGCCAGGGGTTTTATGGCTACACCTTC
CASQGFYGYTF
>TRBV28|TRBD1|NA|TRBJ2-7
TGTGCCAGCAGTTCCGGTGGGACAGGGGCCATAGAGCAGTACTTC
CASSSGGTGAIEQYF
>TRBV3-1/TRBV3-2|NA|NA|TRBJ1-6
TGTGCCAGCAGCGACCGGGATTCACCCCTCCACTTT
CASSDRDSPLHF
>TRBV7-3|TRBD2|NA|TRBJ2-7
TGTGCCAGCAGCTCAACTAGCGGAAGCTACGAGCAGTACTTC
CASSSTSGSYEQYF
>TRBV19|TRBD2|NA|TRBJ2-5
TGTGCCAGTAGTAACCAGCGGGAAAGGCAAGAGACCCAGTACTTC
CASSNQRERQETQYF
>TRBV18|NA|NA|TRBJ2-7
TGTGCCAGCTCACCTGGTTCCCCCGGCGGGCAGTACTTC
CASSPGSPGGQYF
>TRBV11-2|TRBD2|NA|TRBJ2-1
TGTGCCAGCAGCTTAGGCGGAATAGCGGGAGGGCAGTTCTTC
CASSLGGIAGGQFF
>TRBV5-1|TRBD2|NA|TRBJ2-1
TGCGCCAGCAGCCAGTATCAGAGCGGGAGGGGAGGGGCCTACAATGAGCAGTTCTTC
CASSQYQSGRGGAYNEQFF
>TRBV29-1|NA|NA|TRBJ2-7
TGCAGCGTTCCTGGCGGGAACTCCTACGAGCAGTACTTC
CSVPGGNSYEQYF
>TRBV18|TRBD1|NA|TRBJ1-2
TGTGCCAGCTCACCGCTTAACCAGGGGGTCGCTAACTATGGCTACACCTTC
CASSPLNQGVANYGYTF
>TRBV27|NA|NA|TRBJ2-1
TGTGCCAGCAGCCTCGCGGGGAAACCATACAATGAGCAGTTCTTC
CASSLAGKPYNEQFF
>TRBV5-1|TRBD1|few|TRBJ1-2
TGCGCCAGCAGCTTTGGAGGGGGCGGCGGCTACACCTTC
CASSFGGGGGYTF
>TRBV5-6|TRBD1|NA|TRBJ2-7
TGTGCCAGCAGCTTGCCCGGGACAGGTAACGAGCAGTACTTC
CASSLPGTGNEQYF
>TRBV7-9|NA|NA|TRBJ1-4
TGTGCCAGCAGCTTAGCCAGGGGATTGGAAAAACTGTTTTTT
CASSLARGLEKLFF
>TRBV5-1|TRBD2|few|TRBJ2-5
TGCGCCAGCAGCCCCGGACTAGCGGGGTCACAAGAGACCCAGTACTTC
CASSPGLAGSQETQYF
>TRBV7-8|NA|NA|TRBJ1-1
TGTGCCAGCAGCTTAGACAGGGACGCTGCTTTCTTT
CASSLDRDAAFF
>TRBV5-1|NA|NA|TRBJ2-3
TGCGCCAGCAGCTTGGACAAGAGCACAGATACGCAGTATTTT
CASSLDKSTDTQYF
>TRBV6-6|NA|NA|TRBJ1-1
TGTGCCAGCAGACAGGGGAACACTGAAGCTTTCTTT
CASRQGNTEAFF